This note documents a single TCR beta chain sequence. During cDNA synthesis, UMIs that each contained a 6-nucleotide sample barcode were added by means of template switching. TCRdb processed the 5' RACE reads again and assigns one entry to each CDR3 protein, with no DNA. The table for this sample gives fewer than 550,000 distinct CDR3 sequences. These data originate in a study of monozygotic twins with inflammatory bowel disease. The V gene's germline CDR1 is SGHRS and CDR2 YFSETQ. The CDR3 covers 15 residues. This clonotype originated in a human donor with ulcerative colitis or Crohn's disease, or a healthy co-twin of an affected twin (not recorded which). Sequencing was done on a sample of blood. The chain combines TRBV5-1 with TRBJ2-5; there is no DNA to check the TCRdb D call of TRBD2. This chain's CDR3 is CASSIGTSRWETQYF.